This paragraph reports one T cell receptor beta chain. Its antigen remains unidentified. This CDR3 is built from 11 residues. Germline CDR1 reads DFQATT; CDR2 reads SNEGSKA (reference sequence). The V end lost 5 bases, the J end lost 6 bases, and 8 bases lay between the germline ends. This record comes from a study of T cells in Graves' hyperthyroidism and ophthalmopathy. Template material for amplifying TCR beta CDR3 regions consisted of RNA transcripts. The study used the HTBI primer set for a first-round RT-PCR of the TCR CDR3. TCRdb re-derived calls from the multiplex PCR reads in MiXCR, one entry per CDR3 protein. This table holds approximately 620,000 distinct CDR3 sequences, about 15% found once. Overall study findings and caveats: Blood also carried most thyroid clonotypes expanded above 0.001.

The sequencing input was blood. The chain uses TRBV20-1 and TRBJ2-1; D may be TRBD1 (5 bases). The receptor was derived from a woman in her thirties with Graves' hyperthyroidism that later progressed to Graves' ophthalmopathy. CDR3 nucleotides: TGCAGTGCTTTCAGGGCCAATGAGCAGTTCTTC. Protein: CSAFRANEQFF.